The 27 T cell receptor beta chains below come from one sample, sequenced in a study of cytomegalovirus exposure and HLA in healthy donors. A multiplex PCR was run with 60 Vbeta primers and 13 Jbeta primers. The protocol was immunoSEQ multiplex PCR, while the TCRdb copy is restricted to in-frame clones and leaves out a portion. The sample holds about 170,000 clones, under 80% seen once. The sample consisted of PBMCs. Receptor source: a female donor in good health and CMV-seronegative.

In regard to this clone: Compared with germline, one end of the junction differs, possibly owing to a read error. V is TRBV20-1 and J is TRBJ2-3; 7 bases are shared with TRBD2. CDR1 and CDR2 (germline): DFQATT, SNEGSKA (reference sequence). The CDR3 extends over 11 amino acids. The CDR3 sequence: CRASGADTQYF. The CDR3 nucleotides read TGCAGGGCTAGCGGAGCAGATACGCAGTATTTT.

The chain carries TRBV9 and TRBJ2-2; 10 positions match TRBD2. V shed 4 bases, J shed 8 bases, and the junction held 11 bases outside the gene matches. The length of the CDR3 is 16 residues. Germline CDR1 is SGDLS and CDR2 is YYNGEE. CDR3: CASSPKASGRRGELFF. The CDR3 DNA follows: TGTGCCAGCAGCCCGAAAGCTAGCGGGAGAAGGGGGGAGCTGTTTTTT.

This chain joins TRBV27 and TRBJ2-1, with TRBD2 matching 13 bases. The CDR3 covers 19 residues. From germline, CDR1 is MNHEY and CDR2 SMNVEV (reference sequence). J was trimmed by 7 bases and V by 5 bases; bases with no gene match: 17. DNA of the CDR3: TGTGCCAGCAGTCGTAAGCCCGGTGGGACTAGCGGGATGGGTAATGAGCAGTTCTTC. Encoded protein: CASSRKPGGTSGMGNEQFF.

J is TRBJ1-2 and V is TRBV6-1, with 8 bases that match TRBD1. CDR1 and CDR2 (germline): MNHNS, SASEGT. CDR3 length: 13 amino acids. The J segment lost 4 bases and the V segment lost 4 bases, leaving 2 bases of the junction unmatched. CDR3 residues: CASSGTGSYGYTF. The DNA of the CDR3 is TGTGCCAGCAGTGGGACAGGGTCCTATGGCTACACCTTC.

This clone was recorded only once. V is TRBV7-2 and J is TRBJ1-2; 10 nucleotides agree with TRBD1. This CDR3 has 15 residues. The junction had 5 bases not matched to a gene; V was cut back by 5 bases and J by 2 bases. In germline, CDR1 is SGHTA, CDR2 FQGNSA. The CDR3 sequence: CASSKTGGQNYGYTF. CDR3 nucleotide sequence: TGTGCCAGCAGCAAGACAGGGGGCCAAAACTATGGCTACACCTTC.

The chain has TRBV20-1 and TRBJ1-1, with a possible D match to TRBD1 (5 bases). Germline V gene data show CDR1 as DFQATT and CDR2 as SNEGSKA (reference sequence). V shed 1 base and J shed 7 bases, with 7 bases lying between them. This CDR3 contains 11 residues. CDR3 coding DNA: TGCAGTGCTAGAGGACAGATTGAAGCTTTCTTT. Translating it yields CSARGQIEAFF.

The chain has TRBV6-5 and TRBJ2-5, with D possibly TRBD1 on 6 matching bases. The DNA end favors TRBJ2-7, so the J call may be wrong. CDR1 MNHEY and CDR2 SVGAGI come from the germline V gene. There are 15 residues in the CDR3. As DNA, the CDR3 is TGTGCCAGCAGCGACACACAGGGTGGGTTGGACGAGCAGTACTTC. It is translated as CASSDTQGGLDEQYF.

The gene calls are TRBV11-2 and TRBJ2-5, with D maybe TRBD1 (8 bases). The V gene's germline CDR1 is SGHAT and CDR2 FQNNGV. This CDR3 spans 15 amino acids. Trimming took off 5 bases at V and 4 bases at J, with 17 bases between the two ends. In DNA, the CDR3 is TGTGCCAGCAGCCAGGGGGCGGGAGCCTCAGAGACCCAGTACTTC. Translation: CASSQGAGASETQYF.

This clone was observed a few times. For the CDR3, the DNA is TGTGCCAGCAGCGAGGGGGTTCCCTACAATGAGCAGTTCTTC. As protein: CASSEGVPYNEQFF. The chain employs TRBV9 and TRBJ2-1; weak D call: TRBD1 (6 bases). Germline CDR1 SGDLS, CDR2 YYNGEE. Trimming stripped 3 bases from V and 2 bases from J, with 9 bases between. The CDR3 extends over 14 amino acids. The entire variable domain, with the rest obtained from reference TRBV9 and TRBJ2-1, is as follows: DSGVTQTPKHLITATGQRVTLRCSPRSGDLSVYWYQQSLDQGLQFLIQYYNGEERAKGNILERFSAQQFPDLHSELNLSSLELGDSALYFCASSEGVPYNEQFFGPGTRLTVL.

This clone was observed a few times. V gene TRBV5-5 combines with J gene TRBJ1-5; TRBD1 agrees at 12 bases. Germline loops: CDR1 SGHKS, CDR2 YYEKEE (reference sequence). J lost 7 bases, V lost 0 bases, and 5 bases had no gene match. The CDR3 length is 16 residues. CDR3 DNA: TGTGCCAGCAGCTTGGTCACCGGGACAGGGGGCCAGCCCCAGCATTTT. Its protein product is CASSLVTGTGGQPQHF.

CDR3 nucleotides: TGTGCCAGCAGCCGACCGGGACAGGGCCTGGGGGACTATGGCTACACCTTC. Translated: CASSRPGQGLGDYGYTF. V and J are TRBV4-2 and TRBJ1-2, with 9 bases fitting TRBD1. CDR1 is LGHNA, CDR2 YNFKEQ, per germline. This CDR3 contains 17 residues. Trimming removed 4 bases from V and 3 bases from J; junction bases left unmatched: 12.

The CDR3 sequence is CASSSPYSGNEKLFF. In DNA form, the CDR3 reads TGTGCCAGCAGCTCCCCCTACTCCGGGAATGAAAAACTGTTTTTT. The J gene is TRBJ1-4, the V gene TRBV7-9; D is undetermined. The CDR3 has 15 amino acids. CDR1 and CDR2 from the germline V gene are SEHNR and FQNEAQ (reference sequence). The V end was cut by 4 bases, the J end by 5 bases, with 14 bases between.

The genes are TRBV5-1 and TRBJ2-5; 7 nucleotides line up with TRBD1. CDR3 length: 14 amino acids. Germline V gives CDR1 SGHRS, CDR2 YFSETQ. Trimming removed 3 bases from V and 4 bases from J; junction bases left unmatched: 6. This CDR3 is CASSYPGQLETQYF. CDR3 DNA sequence: TGCGCCAGCAGCTATCCGGGACAGTTAGAGACCCAGTACTTC. Combining the CDR3 with reference TRBV5-1 and TRBJ2-5 gives the whole variable domain KAGVTQTPRYLIKTRGQQVTLSCSPISGHRSVSWYQQTPGQGLQFLFEYFSETQRNKGNFPGRFSGRQFSNSRSEMNVSTLELGDSALYLCASSYPGQLETQYFGPGTRLLVL.

The chain combines TRBV11-3 with TRBJ1-5; no reliable D call. Trimming removed 8 bases at V and 9 bases at J, with 5 bases between. Per germline, CDR1 SGHNT and CDR2 YENEEA. The CDR3 covers 9 residues. The CDR3 loop is CASSGPQHF. As DNA, the CDR3 is TGTGCCAGCTCGGGGCCCCAGCATTTT.

CDR3 nucleotide sequence: TGTGCCAGCAGTAACCGACAGGGTGGGAGCGGGGAGCTGTTTTTT. Its protein product is CASSNRQGGSGELFF. The chain recombines TRBV6-5 with TRBJ2-2; 7 positions match TRBD1. CDR3 length: 15 residues. Per the germline V gene, CDR1 is MNHEY and CDR2 is SVGAGI. The V gene end was trimmed by 5 bases and the J gene end by 7 bases; junction bases not matched to a gene: 10.

The CDR3 here is CASSPPRDRVNTEAFF. Here the CDR3 DNA reads TGTGCCAGCTCACCACCCCGGGACAGGGTCAACACTGAAGCTTTCTTT. The V and J genes are TRBV18 and TRBJ1-1; TRBD1 matches 9 bases. Germline V lookup: CDR1 KGHSH, CDR2 LQKENI. The CDR3 is 16 amino acids. V lost 0 bases, J lost 2 bases, and 4 bases stayed unmatched.

The chain links TRBV27 to TRBJ1-2; D not resolved. Trimming cost V 3 bases and J 5 bases, with 13 bases left between them. Germline V CDR1 and CDR2: MNHEY, SMNVEV (reference sequence). This CDR3 is 14 amino acids long. As DNA, the CDR3 is TGTGCCAGCAGTTTTTTGAGTGGGAGATATGGCTACACCTTC. Residues: CASSFLSGRYGYTF.

A few counts support this clone. The chain links TRBV7-6 to TRBJ1-2; no firm D call. V shed 5 bases and J shed 4 bases, with 8 bases lying between them. Germline lookup yields CDR1 SGHVS and CDR2 FNYEAQ. This CDR3 contains 12 residues. CDR3 nucleotide sequence: TGTGCCAGCAGCGCGGGAACCTATGGCTACACCTTC. This encodes CASSAGTYGYTF.

J is TRBJ1-1 and V is TRBV5-8; D gene ambiguous. The V gene's germline CDR1 is SGHTS and CDR2 YDEGEE. CDR3 length: 16 residues. Trimming took 0 bases from V and 1 from J, leaving 13 bases between them. In nucleotides, the CDR3 is TGTGCCAGCAGCTTGGTGATATGGGCAGGGAACACTGAAGCTTTCTTT. Encoded protein: CASSLVIWAGNTEAFF.

CDR3 bases: TGTGCCTGGAGCGGGACAGGTGAAAAACTGTTTTTT. Its protein product is CAWSGTGEKLFF. The rearrangement links TRBV30 to TRBJ1-4; 8 bases match TRBD1. After removal of 3 bases from V and 7 bases from J, the junction contained 1 base not matched to a gene. CDR1 is GTSNPN, CDR2 SVGIG, per germline (reference sequence). CDR3 size: 12 residues.

Points on this clone: The same CDR3 is also encoded by other DNA sequences in this sample. This chain joins TRBV30 and TRBJ2-5; no definite D call. Per the germline V gene, CDR1 is GTSNPN and CDR2 is SVGIG (reference sequence). The CDR3 has 13 amino acids. V lost 1 base and J lost 2, with 8 bases in between. CDR3 in DNA: TGTGCCTGGAGTGGGCTTTCTCAAGAGACCCAGTACTTC. Protein sequence: CAWSGLSQETQYF.

The chain recombines TRBV5-1 with TRBJ2-1; 8 bases line up with TRBD2. The CDR3 is 15 residues long. The trim removed 1 base at V and 5 bases at J, leaving 5 bases unmatched. The germline gives CDR1 SGHRS, CDR2 YFSETQ. The CDR3 loop reads CASSLPGGGNNEQFF. The CDR3 bases are TGCGCCAGCAGCTTGCCGGGCGGGGGGAACAATGAGCAGTTCTTC.

V gene TRBV5-6 combines with J gene TRBJ1-2; D gene uncertain. Germline values: CDR1 SGHDT, CDR2 YYEEEE. Trimming removed 4 bases at V and 1 base at J, with 5 bases between. This CDR3 is built from 12 residues. CDR3: CASSPYNYGYTF. The CDR3 DNA follows: TGTGCCAGCAGCCCCTATAACTATGGCTACACCTTC.

The chain carries TRBV5-1 and TRBJ1-4; 8 positions match TRBD1. Germline V gives CDR1 SGHRS, CDR2 YFSETQ. Trimming cost V 4 bases and J 7 bases; bases outside gene matches: 12. The CDR3 runs 16 residues. CDR3 nucleotides: TGCGCCAGCAGCCCGGACAGGGTCGGCTTAGGTGAAAAACTGTTTTTT. Amino acids: CASSPDRVGLGEKLFF. The complete variable domain, with remaining parts taken from reference TRBV5-1 and TRBJ1-4, reads KAGVTQTPRYLIKTRGQQVTLSCSPISGHRSVSWYQQTPGQGLQFLFEYFSETQRNKGNFPGRFSGRQFSNSRSEMNVSTLELGDSALYLCASSPDRVGLGEKLFFGSGTQLSVL.

This chain uses TRBV6-5 with TRBJ2-5, with TRBD1 matching 7 bases. Germline V gene sequence: CDR1 MNHEY, CDR2 SVGAGI. The J segment lost 3 bases and the V segment lost 5 bases, leaving 9 bases of the junction unmatched. This CDR3 has 15 residues. The CDR3 reads CASSPPGDREETQYF. The CDR3 DNA follows: TGTGCCAGCAGTCCCCCAGGAGACAGGGAAGAGACCCAGTACTTC.

The rearrangement links TRBV7-2 to TRBJ2-3, with D perhaps matching TRBD1 (7 bases). Germline V CDR1 and CDR2: SGHTA, FQGNSA. The CDR3 runs 15 residues. Trimming cost V 4 bases and J 6 bases, with 17 bases left between them. CDR3 loop: CASSSPMTGRDTQYF. In DNA, the CDR3 is TGTGCCAGCAGCTCGCCCATGACAGGGAGGGATACGCAGTATTTT.

V gene TRBV6-1 combines with J gene TRBJ1-1; possible D gene TRBD1, 6 bases. Trimming removed 3 bases from V and 0 bases from J, with 11 bases in between. The CDR3 extends over 15 amino acids. Germline V gene data show CDR1 as MNHNS and CDR2 as SASEGT. As DNA, the CDR3 is TGTGCCAGCAGTGACGGGACACTGATGAACACTGAAGCTTTCTTT. It translates to CASSDGTLMNTEAFF.